The 20 T cell receptor beta chains below were found in one sample sequenced in a study of CD8 T cells in ankylosing spondylitis. TCRdb analysed the 5' RACE reads with MiXCR anew, one entry per CDR3 protein. The repertoire holds around 25,000 distinct CDR3 sequences, with about 2.6% as singletons. Sequenced: blood, either unsorted or a sorted T cell fraction (not recorded which). The receptors come from a female donor with ankylosing spondylitis or in good health (not recorded which).

This clonotype was recorded at least ten times. The CDR3 nucleotides are TGTGCCAGCAGCGACAGAGCGGGAGGGCCAGATACGCAGTATTTT. This codes for CASSDRAGGPDTQYF. The chain carries TRBV9 and TRBJ2-3; TRBD2 agrees at 10 bases. The V gene end was trimmed by 3 bases and the J gene end by 4 bases; junction bases not matched to a gene: 5. The CDR3 length is 15 residues. The germline gives CDR1 SGDLS, CDR2 YYNGEE.

This clonotype showed up many times. The gene calls are TRBV9 and TRBJ2-1; 9 nucleotides line up with TRBD2. The CDR3 spans 15 residues. Trimming took 4 bases from V and 2 from J; bases not matched to a gene: 4. Germline CDR1 is SGDLS and CDR2 is YYNGEE. The CDR3 DNA is TGTGCCAGCAGCAAGAGCGGGGGGACCTACAATGAGCAGTTCTTC. The encoded protein is CASSKSGGTYNEQFF.

This clonotype has ten or more counts. This chain uses TRBV9 with TRBJ2-1; no clear D gene. In germline, CDR1 is SGDLS, CDR2 YYNGEE. Trimming removed 1 base at V and 0 bases at J, with 8 bases between. The CDR3 has 15 amino acids. CDR3 in DNA: TGTGCCAGCAGCGTATCGAGTAGCTCCTACAATGAGCAGTTCTTC. It specifies CASSVSSSSYNEQFF.

There are many counts of this clonotype. The genes are TRBV9 and TRBJ2-7; perhaps TRBD1 as D (5 bases). This CDR3 spans 14 amino acids. Germline loops: CDR1 SGDLS, CDR2 YYNGEE. V was cut by 0 bases and J by 6 bases, with 13 bases left in between. CDR3 in amino acids: CASSVGQGYGEQYF. CDR3 nucleotide sequence: TGTGCCAGCAGCGTAGGTCAGGGTTACGGCGAGCAGTACTTC.

This clonotype was counted ten times or more. This chain joins TRBV9 and TRBJ2-2; D is ambiguous. Germline V gives CDR1 SGDLS, CDR2 YYNGEE. Trimming left V 6 bases short and J 2 bases short, with 17 bases between. CDR3 length: 16 amino acids. CDR3 DNA sequence: TGTGCCAGCAACCCCTCAGGAACGGCAAACACCGGGGAGCTGTTTTTT. Translated, it gives CASNPSGTANTGELFF.

The sample holds many counts of this clonotype. The chain combines TRBV9 with TRBJ2-2; D might be TRBD2 (5 bases). Germline V gives CDR1 SGDLS, CDR2 YYNGEE. V was cut by 5 bases and J by 0 bases, with 14 bases left in between. The CDR3 has 16 amino acids. In nucleotides, the CDR3 is TGTGCCAGCAGAGCGACGGGAAATCCGAACACCGGGGAGCTGTTTTTT. Amino acid sequence: CASRATGNPNTGELFF.

This clonotype was counted ten times or more. The chain links TRBV9 to TRBJ2-4, with TRBD2 matching over 7 bases. Germline V CDR1 and CDR2: SGDLS, YYNGEE. With V trimmed by 0 bases and J by 0 bases, 12 bases remained unmatched. This CDR3 has 19 residues. Here the CDR3 reads CASSVGGGTTILAKNIQYF. Written as DNA, the CDR3 is TGTGCCAGCAGCGTAGGTGGCGGGACTACCATCCTAGCCAAAAACATTCAGTACTTC.

This clonotype was recorded at least ten times. The genes are TRBV9 and TRBJ1-2, with 10 bases that match TRBD1. The length of the CDR3 is 16 residues. Trimming took 3 bases from V and 8 from J; bases not matched to a gene: 13. Germline V CDR1 and CDR2: SGDLS, YYNGEE. The CDR3 nucleotides read TGTGCCAGCAGCGCCGAGGCCGGGACAGGGGTTTGGGGCTACACCTTC. Encoded protein: CASSAEAGTGVWGYTF.

Ten or more counts support this clonotype. The chain employs TRBV9 and TRBJ2-3; 12 bases line up with TRBD2. The CDR3 has 17 amino acids. Germline V CDR1 and CDR2: SGDLS, YYNGEE. With V trimmed by 4 bases and J by 5 bases, 11 bases remained unmatched. The CDR3 region has the DNA TGTGCCAGCAGCCCCCAGGCCCTAGCGGGAGGGCAAGATACGCAGTATTTT. Translated, it gives CASSPQALAGGQDTQYF.

This clonotype appeared many times. This chain joins TRBV9 and TRBJ2-3; 7 bases line up with TRBD1. CDR1 and CDR2 from the germline V gene are SGDLS and YYNGEE. V shed 5 bases and J 2 bases; nucleotides not matched to a gene: 8. The CDR3 runs 15 residues. The CDR3 region has the DNA TGTGCCAGCAGAAAACAGGGGCCTGTCACAGATACGCAGTATTTT. Protein sequence: CASRKQGPVTDTQYF.

This clonotype was seen ten or more times. The chain couples TRBV9 to TRBJ1-3, with D maybe TRBD1 (5 bases). Germline V gene sequence: CDR1 SGDLS, CDR2 YYNGEE. The CDR3 loop spans 15 amino acids. V dropped 0 bases and J dropped 2 bases, with 9 bases sitting between them. The CDR3 bases are TGTGCCAGCAGCGTAGGGGCAGGGACTGGAAACACCATATATTTT. Translating gives CASSVGAGTGNTIYF.

This clonotype was recorded at least ten times. The chain uses TRBV9 and TRBJ2-5; 8 nucleotides line up with TRBD2. The CDR3 totals 14 residues. J gave up 4 bases and V 0 bases, and 2 bases lay outside the gene matches. The germline V gene has CDR1 SGDLS and CDR2 YYNGEE. The CDR3 DNA reads TGTGCCAGCAGCGTAGCGGCGGGAGGAGAGACCCAGTACTTC. Translated, it gives CASSVAAGGETQYF.

This clonotype was seen many times. The chain links TRBV9 to TRBJ2-2; 11 nucleotides align to TRBD1. Germline lookup yields CDR1 SGDLS and CDR2 YYNGEE. V lost 3 bases to trimming and J lost 6 bases; unmatched junction nucleotides: 4. The CDR3 is 15 amino acids. The chain's CDR3 is CASSGGQGVPGELFF. In nucleotides, the CDR3 is TGTGCCAGCAGCGGGGGACAGGGGGTACCCGGGGAGCTGTTTTTT.

The table lists this clonotype with many counts. The genes are TRBV9 and TRBJ2-7, with 7 bases fitting TRBD1. After removal of 4 bases from V and 4 bases from J, the junction contained 11 bases not matched to a gene. The CDR3 length is 15 residues. In germline, CDR1 is SGDLS, CDR2 YYNGEE. CDR3 coding DNA: TGTGCCAGCAGCCCTAGGGACAGCGTCGCTTACGAGCAGTACTTC. Amino acid sequence: CASSPRDSVAYEQYF. The variable domain in full, with the rest retrieved from reference TRBV9 and TRBJ2-7, is DSGVTQTPKHLITATGQRVTLRCSPRSGDLSVYWYQQSLDQGLQFLIQYYNGEERAKGNILERFSAQQFPDLHSELNLSSLELGDSALYFCASSPRDSVAYEQYFGPGTRLTVT.

This chain uses TRBV9 with TRBJ2-2; 11 bases align to TRBD2. Germline V gene sequence: CDR1 SGDLS, CDR2 YYNGEE. CDR3 size: 20 residues. Losses at the gene ends were 5 bases for V and 3 bases for J; bases not matched to a gene: 18. The CDR3 region is CASRPLPGLAAYRDTGELFF. The CDR3 DNA is TGTGCCAGCAGACCCCTCCCGGGACTAGCGGCATATAGGGACACCGGGGAGCTGTTTTTT.

This clonotype was picked up many times. This chain uses TRBV9 with TRBJ2-5, with 8 bases aligning to TRBD1. J gave up 4 bases and V 3 bases, and 2 bases lay outside the gene matches. The CDR3 length is 13 residues. Germline V gene lookup returns CDR1 SGDLS and CDR2 YYNGEE. The CDR3 here is CASSAGQVETQYF. In DNA form, the CDR3 reads TGTGCCAGCAGCGCGGGACAGGTAGAGACCCAGTACTTC.

This clonotype has ten or more counts. The V and J genes are TRBV9 and TRBJ2-7; 9 nucleotides line up with TRBD1. Germline V gives CDR1 SGDLS, CDR2 YYNGEE. The CDR3 contains 14 residues. Losses at the gene ends were 4 bases for V and 6 bases for J; bases not matched to a gene: 8. The CDR3 region is CASSQDRGGGEQYF. The CDR3 nucleotides read TGTGCCAGCAGCCAGGACAGGGGAGGGGGCGAGCAGTACTTC.

This clonotype was seen repeatedly, ten times or more. The chain joins TRBV9 to TRBJ2-7; 10 bases line up with TRBD1. CDR3 length: 15 amino acids. Losses at the gene ends were 0 bases for V and 3 bases for J; bases not matched to a gene: 3. Per germline, CDR1 SGDLS and CDR2 YYNGEE. The DNA of the CDR3 is TGTGCCAGCAGCGTAGGGGGACAGGGGTACTACGAGCAGTACTTC. It translates to CASSVGGQGYYEQYF.

In its sample, this clonotype was seen many times. The chain recombines TRBV9 with TRBJ2-1; tentatively, D is TRBD2 (5 bases). The ends were cut back, 0 bases at V and 3 bases at J, with 7 bases in the middle. The CDR3 spans 14 residues. Germline V gives CDR1 SGDLS, CDR2 YYNGEE. CDR3 bases: TGTGCCAGCAGCGTAGACGGGATCTACAATGAGCAGTTCTTC. Its protein is CASSVDGIYNEQFF.

Worth noting for this clonotype: The germline gene is not matched at one end of the junction; a read error may be the cause. The chain has TRBV9 and TRBJ2-6; the match to TRBD1 covers 8 bases. The CDR3 runs to 19 residues. The germline V gene has CDR1 SGDLS and CDR2 YYNGEE. The chain's CDR3 is CASGVDERDRNSGANVLTF. CDR3 nucleotide sequence: TGTGCCAGCGGCGTAGATGAGAGGGACAGGAACTCTGGGGCCAACGTCCTGACTTTC.